The 32 T cell receptor beta chains given below trace back to one sample, sequenced in a study of radiotherapy plus CTLA-4 blockade in lung cancer. This table comes from immunoSEQ multiplex PCR, and its TCRdb copy is limited to in-frame clones, with some not included. The repertoire holds some 30,000 clones, with roughly 70% as singletons. The sample was peripheral blood, taken from a patient treated with radiotherapy plus ipilimumab. The origin of the receptors is a human donor with non-small cell lung cancer that progressed on radiotherapy plus ipilimumab.

The chain uses TRBV4-1 and TRBJ1-1, with TRBD1 matching over 7 bases. The CDR3 is 15 amino acids. Trimming at V came to 5 bases and at J to 2 bases, leaving 8 bases not matched to a gene. Germline V gene sequence: CDR1 MGHRA, CDR2 YSYEKL. This CDR3 reads CASSDEQGINTEAFF. The CDR3 region has the DNA TGCGCCAGCAGCGACGAACAGGGGATCAACACTGAAGCTTTCTTT.

This clone was recorded a few times. The chain employs TRBV4-1 and TRBJ2-7; D remains unclear. The length of the CDR3 is 16 residues. CDR1 MGHRA and CDR2 YSYEKL come from the germline V gene. The ends were cut back, 3 bases at V and 0 bases at J, with 15 bases in the middle. In nucleotides, the CDR3 is TGCGCCAGCAGCCAGGGGAACGGAGTAAGCTCCTACGAGCAGTACTTC. It encodes CASSQGNGVSSYEQYF.

DNA of the CDR3: TGTGCCAGCAGTGTGAACAAAGCGAAACTGTTTTTT. Protein sequence: CASSVNKAKLFF. J is TRBJ1-4 and V is TRBV2, with D uncertain. Trimming took off 4 bases at V and 11 bases at J, with 11 bases between the two ends. Germline CDR1 and CDR2: SNHLY and FYNNEI. This CDR3 is 12 amino acids long.

The chain is built from TRBV5-1 and TRBJ1-4, with D possibly matching TRBD1 (5 bases). The length of the CDR3 is 15 residues. Per the germline V gene, CDR1 is SGHRS and CDR2 is YFSETQ. The V gene lost 3 bases and the J gene lost 4 bases, with 13 bases spanning the gap. CDR3 sequence: CASSSYQGFNEKLFF. CDR3 sequence (DNA): TGCGCCAGCAGCTCGTATCAGGGATTTAATGAAAAACTGTTTTTT.

V usage is TRBV4-1 and J usage is TRBJ2-5; 8 bases are a match to TRBD2. The germline V gene encodes CDR1 MGHRA and CDR2 YSYEKL. Germline trimming cut 4 bases from V and 1 base from J; bases unmatched to any gene: 11. The CDR3 runs to 17 residues. This CDR3 is CASSLQSTGGVQETQYF. CDR3 nucleotide sequence: TGCGCCAGCAGCCTACAAAGTACGGGGGGGGTCCAAGAGACCCAGTACTTC.

In nucleotides, the CDR3 is TGTGCCAGCAGCTTAGAGCGATCTTACGAGCAGTACTTC. Protein product: CASSLERSYEQYF. V usage is TRBV11-2 and J usage is TRBJ2-7; D is unresolved. From germline, CDR1 is SGHAT and CDR2 FQNNGV. V lost 0 bases and J 4 bases, leaving 7 bases between the germline ends. The CDR3 runs 13 residues.

The rearrangement uses TRBV16 and TRBJ2-1; a weak D match, TRBD2 (7 bases). V gave up 0 bases and J gave up 8 bases, with 20 bases separating them. CDR1 and CDR2 from the germline V gene are KGHSY and FQNENV. The length of the CDR3 is 17 residues. The CDR3 DNA is TGTGCCAGCAGCCAATCGATGAGGGGGGGGCCTTTTGATGAGCAGTTCTTC. Encoded protein: CASSQSMRGGPFDEQFF.

This clone has just one count. The rearrangement links TRBV5-5 to TRBJ2-7; 8 nucleotides match TRBD2. The CDR3 runs to 16 residues. After removal of 0 bases from V and 0 bases from J, the junction contained 5 bases not matched to a gene. Germline CDR1 and CDR2: SGHKS and YYEKEE (reference sequence). CDR3 sequence (DNA): TGTGCCAGCAGCTTGGGGGCTAGCGGGCTCTCCTACGAGCAGTACTTC. This sequence encodes CASSLGASGLSYEQYF.

The V call is TRBV6-1, the J call TRBJ2-3, with TRBD2 matching 11 bases. The germline gives CDR1 MNHNS, CDR2 SASEGT. This CDR3 has 16 residues. With 1 base clipped from V and 0 bases from J, the junction kept 0 bases outside the gene matches. Here the CDR3 reads CASSEGLAGSTDTQYF. The CDR3 DNA reads as TGTGCCAGCAGTGAAGGACTAGCGGGGAGCACAGATACGCAGTATTTT.

This clone was seen only a few times. The chain has TRBV19 and TRBJ2-7; tentatively, D is TRBD1 or TRBD2 (5 bases each). Germline assignment: CDR1 LNHDA and CDR2 SQIVND (reference sequence). The CDR3 consists of 13 residues. The V gene lost 3 bases and the J gene lost 3 bases, with 9 bases spanning the gap. DNA of the CDR3: TGTGCCAGTAGTATCCGGGACGGCTACGAGCAGTACTTC. This translates into CASSIRDGYEQYF.

This chain links TRBV25-1 with TRBJ1-2; 8 bases align to TRBD1. Looked up from germline, CDR1 is MGHDK and CDR2 is SYGVNS. The CDR3 runs to 13 residues. The V segment lost 4 bases and the J segment 4 bases; nucleotides outside the gene matches: 2. The CDR3 here is CASSVTGGYGYTF. As DNA, the CDR3 is TGTGCCAGCAGTGTTACAGGGGGCTATGGCTACACCTTC.

The chain recombines TRBV27 with TRBJ1-5; D is unresolved. V was cut by 5 bases and J by 2 bases, with 16 bases left in between. Germline lookup yields CDR1 MNHEY and CDR2 SMNVEV (reference sequence). The CDR3 loop spans 16 amino acids. The CDR3 DNA follows: TGTGCCAGCAGTCCCCGAAGGGTAATCGGCAATCAGCCCCAGCATTTT. Amino acids: CASSPRRVIGNQPQHF.

The chain uses TRBV5-1 and TRBJ1-1, with a possible D match to TRBD1 (5 bases). Germline values: CDR1 SGHRS, CDR2 YFSETQ. The CDR3 covers 14 residues. Trimming left V 0 bases short and J 0 bases short, with 6 bases between. The CDR3 loop is CASSLDRMNTEAFF. The CDR3, as DNA: TGCGCCAGCAGCTTGGACAGGATGAACACTGAAGCTTTCTTT.

In its sample, this clone was seen a few times. V usage is TRBV5-6 and J usage is TRBJ1-1, with no clear D. Germline-derived CDR1 and CDR2 are SGHDT and YYEEEE. The CDR3 consists of 12 residues. The V end lost 1 base, the J end lost 6 bases, and 7 bases lay between the germline ends. The CDR3 DNA is TGTGCCAGCAGCTTGCCGCCCGCTGAAGCTTTCTTT. Translation gives CASSLPPAEAFF.

This chain links TRBV2 with TRBJ1-3, with D possibly matching TRBD1 (5 bases). Trimming removed 2 bases at V and 0 bases at J, with 11 bases between. The CDR3 extends over 16 amino acids. Germline values: CDR1 SNHLY, CDR2 FYNNEI. The CDR3 region has the DNA TGTGCCAGCAGTGAACTAGGGGTCAGCTCTGGAAACACCATATATTTT. It yields the protein CASSELGVSSGNTIYF.

The V call is TRBV12-1, the J call TRBJ2-5; TRBD1, the table's D call, was not compared with the DNA. TRBV12-1 is termed a pseudogene. CDR3 length: 17 amino acids. CDR3 sequence reads: CASSSRQGGGRRETQYF. The CDR3 nucleotides read TGTGCCAGCAGCTCGAGACAGGGTGGAGGTAGGCGGGAGACCCAGTACTTC.

The genes are TRBV5-1 and TRBJ2-3; D gene uncertain. CDR1 is SGHRS and CDR2 is YFSETQ in the germline V gene. V was trimmed by 0 bases and J by 4 bases, leaving 3 bases between them. This CDR3 has 12 amino acids. The CDR3 DNA reads TGCGCCAGCAGCTTGGGGGCAGATACGCAGTATTTT. It yields the protein CASSLGADTQYF.

The chain combines TRBV4-1 with TRBJ1-3; 7 bases are a match to TRBD1. V was pared by 2 bases and J by 0 bases, with 4 bases of the junction left unmatched. This CDR3 spans 16 amino acids. Per the germline V gene, CDR1 is MGHRA and CDR2 is YSYEKL. The CDR3 DNA follows: TGCGCCAGCAGCCAACCGGACAGGAGCTCTGGAAACACCATATATTTT. Protein: CASSQPDRSSGNTIYF.

The chain is built from TRBV18 and TRBJ1-1, with unresolved D. Germline loops: CDR1 KGHSH, CDR2 LQKENI. The CDR3 length is 13 residues. V was cut by 6 bases and J by 2 bases, with 10 bases left in between. DNA of the CDR3: TGTGCCAGCTCGTCGTCGGTAAACACTGAAGCTTTCTTT. Amino acid sequence: CASSSSVNTEAFF.

The rearrangement links TRBV10-1 to TRBJ1-1; no reliable D call. V lost 7 bases, J lost 4 bases, and 13 bases lay in between. The CDR3 covers 13 residues. The germline V gene has CDR1 WNHNN and CDR2 SYGVQD (reference sequence). The CDR3 here is CASTPGSSTEAFF. The CDR3 DNA is TGCGCCAGCACCCCGGGGTCCTCCACTGAAGCTTTCTTT.

The genes are TRBV28 and TRBJ2-4; TRBD2 agrees at 9 bases. The germline gives CDR1 MDHEN, CDR2 SYDVKM. V trimming: 6 bases; J trimming: 11 bases; junction bases outside the gene matches: 11. The CDR3 consists of 14 residues. The CDR3 region is CASRLAGDKPVQYF. CDR3 in DNA: TGTGCCAGCAGATTAGCGGGGGACAAACCCGTTCAGTACTTC.

This chain joins TRBV7-9 and TRBJ1-5; D ambiguous. V lost 1 base and J lost 3, with 16 bases in between. CDR1 is SEHNR, CDR2 FQNEAQ, per germline (reference sequence). This CDR3 has 17 amino acids. For the CDR3, the DNA is TGTGCCAGCAGCTTAGGTAGAGGACCGGAGGACAATCAGCCCCAGCATTTT. Protein: CASSLGRGPEDNQPQHF.

The V gene is TRBV7-9, the J gene TRBJ2-5; a weak D match, TRBD1 (6 bases). This CDR3 contains 12 residues. Trimming stripped 5 bases from V and 11 bases from J, with 15 bases between. The germline CDR1 and CDR2 sequences are SEHNR and FQNEAQ (reference sequence). CDR3 region: CASSPGAGWQYF. The CDR3 DNA follows: TGTGCCAGCAGCCCAGGGGCAGGGTGGCAGTACTTC. Together with reference TRBV7-9 and TRBJ2-5, the CDR3 gives the full variable domain: DTGVSQNPRHKITKRGQNVTFRCDPISEHNRLYWYRQTLGQGPEFLTYFQNEAQLEKSRLLSDRFSAERPKGSFSTLEIQRTEQGDSAMYLCASSPGAGWQYFGPGTRLLVL.

In DNA form, the CDR3 reads TGTGCCAGCAGTTACTCGAGGCCGGCCTACGAGCAGTACTTC. Amino acid sequence: CASSYSRPAYEQYF. This sequence joins TRBV6-6 and TRBJ2-7; no clear D gene. Germline CDR1 and CDR2: MNHNY and SVGAGI (reference sequence). V was pared by 0 bases and J by 2 bases, with 8 bases between. CDR3 length equals 14 residues.

This clone was seen only once. The rearrangement links TRBV7-8 to TRBJ1-3; D remains unclear. Trimming stripped 3 bases from V and 4 bases from J, with 10 bases between. The CDR3 is made up of 14 amino acids. The germline V gene has CDR1 SGHVS and CDR2 FQNEAQ. CDR3 sequence reads: CASSFGLSGNTIYF. The CDR3 region has the DNA TGTGCCAGCAGCTTCGGGCTTTCCGGAAACACCATATATTTT.

This sequence joins TRBV10-2 and TRBJ2-1, with a possible D match to TRBD2 (6 bases). This CDR3 spans 14 amino acids. Germline V gene data show CDR1 as WSHSY and CDR2 as SAAADI. The ends were cut back, 4 bases at V and 7 bases at J, with 14 bases in the middle. The CDR3 DNA is TGCGCCAGCAGTGGAGGAGGGTGGGGGAATGAGCAGTTCTTC. This encodes CASSGGGWGNEQFF.

This rearrangement joins TRBV19 to TRBJ1-5; D unclear. The CDR3 spans 15 residues. Germline V CDR1 and CDR2: LNHDA, SQIVND (reference sequence). Trimming removed 3 bases from V and 2 bases from J, with 11 bases in between. The CDR3 coding sequence is TGTGCCAGTAGTATTAACTCCCTCCGCAATCAGCCCCAGCATTTT. It codes for CASSINSLRNQPQHF.

The chain combines TRBV7-2 with TRBJ1-5; D is perhaps TRBD1 (5 bases). The CDR3 runs to 15 residues. Germline V gene sequence: CDR1 SGHTA, CDR2 FQGNSA. Deletions cut 5 bases from V and 6 bases from J, with 17 bases between. The CDR3 protein is CASSKSGTSGQPQHF. In nucleotides, the CDR3 is TGTGCCAGCAGCAAATCCGGGACGTCGGGTCAGCCCCAGCATTTT.

The V and J genes are TRBV5-4 and TRBJ1-1; no definite D call. V lost 0 bases, J lost 1 base, and 7 bases lay in between. CDR3 length: 14 amino acids. Germline CDR1 SGHNT, CDR2 YYREEE (reference sequence). CDR3 amino acids: CASSLDRGNTEAFF. CDR3 nucleotide sequence: TGTGCCAGCAGCTTGGACAGAGGGAACACTGAAGCTTTCTTT. The variable domain in full, with the rest retrieved from reference TRBV5-4 and TRBJ1-1, is ETGVTQSPTHLIKTRGQQVTLRCSSQSGHNTVSWYQQALGQGPQFIFQYYREEENGRGNFPPRFSGLQFPNYSSELNVNALELDDSALYLCASSLDRGNTEAFFGQGTRLTVV.

The chain is built from TRBV27 and TRBJ2-1; TRBD2 agrees at 8 bases. Germline V gives CDR1 MNHEY, CDR2 SMNVEV (reference sequence). CDR3 length: 16 residues. V lost 1 base to trimming and J lost 7 bases; unmatched junction nucleotides: 9. The chain's CDR3 is CASSLYGTSKRNEQFF. As DNA, the CDR3 is TGTGCCAGCAGTTTATACGGGACTAGTAAGAGGAATGAGCAGTTCTTC.

This clone was seen a few times. The rearrangement uses TRBV4-1 and TRBJ2-5, with TRBD2 matching over 7 bases. The CDR3 length is 17 residues. CDR1 is MGHRA and CDR2 is YSYEKL in the germline V gene. J lost 1 base, V lost 1 base, and 9 bases had no gene match. In nucleotides, the CDR3 is TGCGCCAGCAGCCAAGGCCCTCGGGCTAGCGGCCAAGAGACCCAGTACTTC. Translated: CASSQGPRASGQETQYF.

The gene calls are TRBV10-3 and TRBJ1-1; a possible D gene is TRBD1 (6 bases). Trimming pared 2 bases from V and 1 base from J, leaving 14 bases between. Germline loops: CDR1 ENHRY, CDR2 SYGVKD. The CDR3 is 16 amino acids. DNA of the CDR3: TGTGCCATCAGTGAGCCCCCTGGACAGCCGAACACTGAAGCTTTCTTT. This codes for CAISEPPGQPNTEAFF.